The source of this T cell receptor beta chain is a study of radiotherapy plus CTLA-4 blockade in lung cancer. It was focal radiation plus CTLA-4 blockade with ipilimumab that patients with chemo-refractory metastatic non-small-cell lung cancer received. Trimming took 6 bases from V and 6 from J; bases not matched to a gene: 8. This CDR3 has 15 amino acids. CDR1 and CDR2 from the germline V gene are MNHEY and SVGAGI. Profiled with immunoSEQ multiplex PCR; TCRdb holds only in-frame clones, not every one. Of 53,000 or so clones in the sample, around 76% were seen once. This sample comprised peripheral blood, obtained from a patient treated with radiotherapy plus ipilimumab. The receptor comes from a human donor with non-small cell lung cancer who had stable disease on radiotherapy plus ipilimumab. The J gene is TRBJ2-7, the V gene TRBV6-5; 13 bases are a match to TRBD2. The CDR3 region is CASRLAGGPFAEQYF. Here the CDR3 DNA reads TGTGCCAGCAGACTAGCGGGGGGGCCTTTTGCCGAGCAGTACTTC.